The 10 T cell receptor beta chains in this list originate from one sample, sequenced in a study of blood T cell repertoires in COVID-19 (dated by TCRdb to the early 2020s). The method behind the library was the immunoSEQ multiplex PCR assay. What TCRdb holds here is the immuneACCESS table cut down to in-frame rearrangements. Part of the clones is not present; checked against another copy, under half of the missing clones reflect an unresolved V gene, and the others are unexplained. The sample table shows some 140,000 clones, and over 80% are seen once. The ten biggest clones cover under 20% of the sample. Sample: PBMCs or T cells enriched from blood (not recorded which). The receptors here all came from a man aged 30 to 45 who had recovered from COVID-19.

This chain's CDR3 is CASSSGQGYTEAFF. The CDR3 DNA is TGCGCCAGCAGCTCGGGACAGGGGTACACTGAAGCTTTCTTT. The rearrangement joins TRBV5-1 to TRBJ1-1; 10 nucleotides match TRBD1. The germline gives CDR1 SGHRS, CDR2 YFSETQ. This CDR3 contains 14 residues. J gave up 3 bases and V 3 bases, and 2 bases lay outside the gene matches.

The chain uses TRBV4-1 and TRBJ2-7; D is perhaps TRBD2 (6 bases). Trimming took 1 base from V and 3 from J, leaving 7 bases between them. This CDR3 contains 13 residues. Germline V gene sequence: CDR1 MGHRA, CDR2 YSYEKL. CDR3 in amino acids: CASSQGLGYEQYF. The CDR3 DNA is TGCGCCAGCAGCCAAGGACTAGGCTACGAGCAGTACTTC.

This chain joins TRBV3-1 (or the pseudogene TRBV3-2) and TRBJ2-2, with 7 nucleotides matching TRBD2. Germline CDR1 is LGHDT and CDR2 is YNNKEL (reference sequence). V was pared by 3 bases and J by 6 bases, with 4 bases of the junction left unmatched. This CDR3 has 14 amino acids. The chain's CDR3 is CASSHHGGSGELFF. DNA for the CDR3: TGTGCCAGCAGCCACCACGGGGGGTCCGGGGAGCTGTTTTTT.

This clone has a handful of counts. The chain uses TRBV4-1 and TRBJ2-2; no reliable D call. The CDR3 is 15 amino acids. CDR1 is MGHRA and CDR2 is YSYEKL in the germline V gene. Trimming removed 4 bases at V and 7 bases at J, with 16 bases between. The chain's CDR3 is CASSPLDSSGGELFF. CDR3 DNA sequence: TGCGCCAGCAGCCCCCTCGACTCTTCGGGCGGGGAGCTGTTTTTT.

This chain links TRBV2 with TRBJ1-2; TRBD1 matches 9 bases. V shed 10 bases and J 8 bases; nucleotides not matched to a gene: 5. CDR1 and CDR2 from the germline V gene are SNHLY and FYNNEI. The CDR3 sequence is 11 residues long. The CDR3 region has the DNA TGTGCCAACACAGGGGGCGTGGGCTACACCTTC. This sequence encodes CANTGGVGYTF.

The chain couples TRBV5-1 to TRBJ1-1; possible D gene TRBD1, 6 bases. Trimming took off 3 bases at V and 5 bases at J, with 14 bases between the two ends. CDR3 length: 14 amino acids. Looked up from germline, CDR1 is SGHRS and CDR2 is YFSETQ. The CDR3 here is CASSSTGLGTEAFF. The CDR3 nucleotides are TGCGCCAGCAGCTCGACAGGATTGGGAACTGAAGCTTTCTTT.

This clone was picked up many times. The DNA for the CDR3 is TGTGCCAGCAGCTCGTACGGGGGGCGCGGAGATCAGCCCCAGCATTTT. Translation: CASSSYGGRGDQPQHF. The chain carries TRBV11-2 and TRBJ1-5, with D possibly TRBD1 on 6 matching bases. This CDR3 spans 16 amino acids. V was cut by 4 bases and J by 5 bases, with 18 bases left in between. Per the germline V gene, CDR1 is SGHAT and CDR2 is FQNNGV. Complete variable domain (other parts from reference TRBV11-2 and TRBJ1-5): EAGVAQSPRYKIIEKRQSVAFWCNPISGHATLYWYQQILGQGPKLLIQFQNNGVVDDSQLPKDRFSAERLKGVDSTLKIQPAKLEDSAVYLCASSSYGGRGDQPQHFGDGTRLSIL.

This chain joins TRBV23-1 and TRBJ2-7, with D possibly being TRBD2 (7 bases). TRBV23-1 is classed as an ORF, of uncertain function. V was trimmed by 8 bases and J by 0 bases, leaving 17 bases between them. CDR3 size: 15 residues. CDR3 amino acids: CASRGRGGSSYEQYF. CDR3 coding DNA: TGCGCCAGCCGGGGGCGGGGAGGGAGCTCCTACGAGCAGTACTTC.

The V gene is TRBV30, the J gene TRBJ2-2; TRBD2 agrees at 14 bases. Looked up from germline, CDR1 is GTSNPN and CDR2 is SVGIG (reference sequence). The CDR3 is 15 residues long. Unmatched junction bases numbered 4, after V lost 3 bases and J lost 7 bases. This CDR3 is CAWSGTSGSVGELFF. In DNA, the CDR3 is TGTGCCTGGAGCGGGACTAGCGGGAGTGTCGGGGAGCTGTTTTTT.

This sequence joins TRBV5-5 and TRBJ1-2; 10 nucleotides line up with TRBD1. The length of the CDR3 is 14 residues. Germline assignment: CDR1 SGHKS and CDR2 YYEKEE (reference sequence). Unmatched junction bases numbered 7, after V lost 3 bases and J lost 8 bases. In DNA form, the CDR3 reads TGTGCCAGCAGCTGGGACAGGGGTCTTGAAGGCTACACCTTC. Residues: CASSWDRGLEGYTF.